One sample yielded the 18 T cell receptor beta chains listed below, sequenced in a study of CD8 T cells in Susac syndrome. Reverse transcription of 0.5 to 1 ug RNA was performed with random hexamers. MiXCR, applied by TCRdb to the immunoSEQ multiplex PCR reads, yields one record per CDR3 protein. The sample records 150,000 to 200,000 distinct CDR3 sequences, just under 95% being singletons. The source material was CD4+ T cells from PBMCs. The origin of the receptors is a human donor in good health.

V and J are TRBV19 and TRBJ1-5; D unclear. Trimming stripped 7 bases from V and 2 bases from J, with 9 bases between. CDR3 length equals 13 residues. The germline V gene has CDR1 LNHDA and CDR2 SQIVND (reference sequence). Here the CDR3 DNA reads TGTGCCAGTACTGAGGATGGCAATCAGCCCCAGCATTTT. Translated, it gives CASTEDGNQPQHF.

V usage is TRBV5-1 and J usage is TRBJ2-2; D not resolved. Germline V gene sequence: CDR1 SGHRS, CDR2 YFSETQ. The CDR3 spans 13 residues. V lost 5 bases to trimming and J lost 3 bases, with 8 bases between them. The CDR3 coding sequence is TGCGCCAGCAGTATGACATACACCGGGGAGCTGTTTTTT. Translated: CASSMTYTGELFF.

This clonotype was seen a single time. V is TRBV5-6 and J is TRBJ2-5; D gene uncertain. Germline V CDR1 and CDR2: SGHDT, YYEEEE. V was trimmed by 0 bases and J by 2 bases, leaving 5 bases between them. The CDR3 is made up of 13 amino acids. The CDR3 DNA sequence: TGTGCCAGCAGCTTGGTACATCAAGAGACCCAGTACTTC. Encoded protein: CASSLVHQETQYF.

This clonotype has a single count. The chain couples TRBV30 to TRBJ2-1; 10 bases are shared with TRBD2. The germline CDR1 and CDR2 sequences are GTSNPN and SVGIG (reference sequence). The CDR3 covers 15 residues. Trimming took 7 bases from V and 8 from J; bases not matched to a gene: 14. The CDR3 DNA reads as TGTGCCTCTGGAAAGCGGGGGGGCCGGGGGGATGAGCAGTTCTTC. Protein sequence: CASGKRGGRGDEQFF.

The V call is TRBV23-1, the J call TRBJ1-5; D is uncertain. TRBV23-1 is labeled an ORF, and its function is uncertain. Trimming shortened V by 0 bases and J by 2 bases, and 8 bases separated the two germline ends. The length of the CDR3 is 15 residues. The CDR3, as DNA: TGCGCCAGCAGTCAATCTTGCCAGGGCAATCAGCCCCAGCATTTT. Residues: CASSQSCQGNQPQHF.

The gene calls are TRBV5-1 and TRBJ1-1; D is uncertain. Germline assignment: CDR1 SGHRS and CDR2 YFSETQ. This CDR3 is built from 13 residues. The V end was cut by 0 bases, the J end by 2 bases, with 5 bases between. The CDR3 DNA reads TGCGCCAGCAGCTTGGTTCCCAACACTGAAGCTTTCTTT. Residues: CASSLVPNTEAFF.

The V call is TRBV20-1, the J call TRBJ1-5, with D possibly matching TRBD1 (5 bases). This CDR3 comprises 13 residues. Trimming shortened V by 4 bases and J by 1 base, and 8 bases separated the two germline ends. Germline lookup yields CDR1 DFQATT and CDR2 SNEGSKA (reference sequence). The CDR3 loop is CSANGGSNQPQHF. The CDR3, as DNA: TGCAGTGCTAATGGGGGGAGCAATCAGCCCCAGCATTTT.

The gene calls are TRBV9 and TRBJ1-2; D is perhaps TRBD1 (5 bases). Trimming shortened V by 4 bases and J by 0 bases, and 10 bases separated the two germline ends. There are 14 residues in the CDR3. In germline, CDR1 is SGDLS, CDR2 YYNGEE. The chain's CDR3 is CASSPRQPNYGYTF. CDR3 sequence (DNA): TGTGCCAGCAGCCCTCGACAGCCTAACTATGGCTACACCTTC. The full variable domain, in which reference TRBV9 and TRBJ1-2 provide the parts outside the CDR3, is DSGVTQTPKHLITATGQRVTLRCSPRSGDLSVYWYQQSLDQGLQFLIQYYNGEERAKGNILERFSAQQFPDLHSELNLSSLELGDSALYFCASSPRQPNYGYTFGSGTRLTVV.

V gene TRBV7-2 combines with J gene TRBJ2-1; D may be TRBD1 or TRBD2 (6 bases each). Germline V CDR1 and CDR2: SGHTA, FQGNSA. This CDR3 is 15 amino acids long. With 4 bases removed from V and 7 bases from J, the gap between germline ends came to 17 bases. CDR3 sequence reads: CASSYIGGFVNEQFF. The CDR3 DNA reads as TGTGCCAGCAGCTACATAGGGGGGTTTGTGAATGAGCAGTTCTTC.

V gene TRBV19 combines with J gene TRBJ1-1; D is undetermined. Germline CDR1 and CDR2: LNHDA and SQIVND (reference sequence). V was cut by 7 bases and J by 4 bases, with 19 bases left in between. This CDR3 is 15 amino acids long. CDR3 amino acids: CASKNGRATGTEAFF. The DNA of the CDR3 is TGTGCCAGTAAGAATGGTCGGGCAACTGGCACTGAAGCTTTCTTT. The full variable domain, in which reference TRBV19 and TRBJ1-1 provide the parts outside the CDR3, is DGGITQSPKYLFRKEGQNVTLSCEQNLNHDAMYWYRQDPGQGLRLIYYSQIVNDFQKGDIAEGYSVSREKKESFPLTVTSAQKNPTAFYLCASKNGRATGTEAFFGQGTRLTVV.

The rearrangement links TRBV2 to TRBJ1-2; the D is unclear. With 2 bases removed from V and 6 bases from J, the gap between germline ends came to 4 bases. The CDR3 has 11 residues. Germline CDR1 reads SNHLY; CDR2 reads FYNNEI. The chain's CDR3 is CASSERDGYTF. The CDR3 DNA sequence: TGTGCCAGCAGTGAACGGGATGGCTACACCTTC.

The chain employs TRBV20-1 and TRBJ2-7; D could derive from TRBD1 or TRBD2 (5 bases each). V gave up 5 bases and J gave up 0 bases, with 11 bases separating them. This CDR3 is built from 13 residues. Germline V gene lookup returns CDR1 DFQATT and CDR2 SNEGSKA (reference sequence). CDR3 nucleotides: TGCAGTGCTTTCACCGGGACCTCCTACGAGCAGTACTTC. It codes for CSAFTGTSYEQYF.

The rearrangement uses TRBV6-5 and TRBJ1-3; D gene uncertain. The germline V gene encodes CDR1 MNHEY and CDR2 SVGAGI. The CDR3 length is 12 residues. Trimming removed 6 bases at V and 7 bases at J, with 10 bases between. CDR3 protein: CASRGIDNTIYF. CDR3 nucleotides: TGTGCCAGCAGGGGCATAGACAACACCATATATTTT.

V gene TRBV27 combines with J gene TRBJ2-3; 9 bases fit TRBD2. This CDR3 is built from 16 residues. Germline V lookup: CDR1 MNHEY, CDR2 SMNVEV (reference sequence). The V and J ends lost 6 bases and 4 bases, in that order; junction bases with no gene match: 11. The chain's CDR3 is CASRGWAGGPSDTQYF. CDR3 in DNA: TGTGCCAGCAGGGGGTGGGCGGGGGGGCCTTCAGATACGCAGTATTTT.

As DNA, the CDR3 is TGTGCCACTATACCCCGTGCGGGTTTCTATGGCTACACCTTC. This codes for CATIPRAGFYGYTF. This sequence joins TRBV19 and TRBJ1-2; no firm D call. V was clipped by 10 bases and J by 4 bases, with 19 bases between them. There are 14 residues in the CDR3. Germline CDR1 is LNHDA and CDR2 is SQIVND (reference sequence).

The chain combines TRBV3-1 with TRBJ2-5; no firm D call. Looked up from germline, CDR1 is LGHDT and CDR2 is YNNKEL (reference sequence). The V and J ends lost 3 bases and 0 bases respectively, with 8 bases between them. CDR3 length: 14 amino acids. The CDR3 protein is CASSQDPYQETQYF. Here the CDR3 DNA reads TGTGCCAGCAGCCAGGACCCTTACCAAGAGACCCAGTACTTC.

This clonotype has just one count. The J gene is TRBJ2-1, the V gene TRBV7-6, with a weak D call TRBD1 (5 bases). The V gene's germline CDR1 is SGHVS and CDR2 FNYEAQ. The CDR3 is 15 amino acids. Trimming pared 3 bases from V and 9 bases from J, leaving 18 bases between. The CDR3 DNA reads TGTGCCAGCAGCTTGAGTGGGGCAGGGTTGGGTGAGCAGTTCTTC. This codes for CASSLSGAGLGEQFF.

The CDR3 is CASSPRTGVPGELFF. CDR3 in DNA: TGTGCCAGCAGTCCGCGGACAGGGGTTCCCGGGGAGCTGTTTTTT. This sequence joins TRBV6-5 and TRBJ2-2, with 9 positions matching TRBD1. The CDR3 sequence is 15 residues long. From germline, CDR1 is MNHEY and CDR2 SVGAGI. V was clipped by 5 bases and J by 6 bases; unmatched bases: 7.